The 23 T cell receptor beta chains listed next were all sequenced from one sample in a study of cytomegalovirus exposure and HLA in healthy donors. PCR involved 60 Vbeta and 13 Jbeta primers. Clones were read by immunoSEQ multiplex PCR, and TCRdb kept only the in-frame ones, dropping some. The profile shows some 150,000 clones, 75% to 85% of them singletons. The sequencing input was PBMCs. Source of these receptors: a female donor in good health and CMV-seropositive.

Note on this clone: The junction shows a germline mismatch at one end, possibly a read error. This chain connects TRBV7-9 to TRBJ2-5; TRBD2 aligns across 9 bases. Germline CDR1 and CDR2: SEHNR and FQNEAQ (reference sequence). CDR3 size: 16 residues. CDR3 loop: CSSSLGGSGGQETQYF. CDR3 in DNA: TGTTCCAGCAGCTTAGGGGGTAGCGGGGGCCAAGAGACCCAGTACTTC. The full variable domain, rest sourced from reference TRBV7-9 and TRBJ2-5, is DTGVSQNPRHKITKRGQNVTFRCDPISEHNRLYWYRQTLGQGPEFLTYFQNEAQLEKSRLLSDRFSAERPKGSFSTLEIQRTEQGDSAMYLCSSSLGGSGGQETQYFGPGTRLLVL.

This chain joins TRBV5-1 and TRBJ2-7; 9 bases align to TRBD1. J gave up 7 bases and V 4 bases, and 9 bases lay outside the gene matches. Germline V gives CDR1 SGHRS, CDR2 YFSETQ. The CDR3 is made up of 14 amino acids. The DNA of the CDR3 is TGCGCCAGCAGCCCGGGGGGACAGGGTCAGGAGCAGTACTTC. Encoded protein: CASSPGGQGQEQYF.

This chain joins TRBV7-8 and TRBJ1-4; perhaps TRBD1 as D (5 bases). The V gene's germline CDR1 is SGHVS and CDR2 FQNEAQ. Trimming shortened V by 5 bases and J by 2 bases, and 21 bases separated the two germline ends. There are 18 residues in the CDR3. The CDR3 protein is CASSLGGGAASTNEKLFF. The DNA of the CDR3 is TGTGCCAGCAGCCTTGGAGGCGGGGCGGCTTCCACTAATGAAAAACTGTTTTTT.

This chain uses TRBV5-6 with TRBJ1-1; 11 bases are shared with TRBD1. The CDR3 has 15 residues. The trim removed 4 bases at V and 6 bases at J, leaving 8 bases unmatched. CDR1 is SGHDT, CDR2 YYEEEE, per germline. The CDR3 DNA follows: TGTGCCAGCAGCGAGGACAGGGGGCGGCGTCCTGAAGCTTTCTTT. This sequence encodes CASSEDRGRRPEAFF.

The chain couples TRBV9 to TRBJ2-7; D might be TRBD1 (5 bases). Trimming shortened V by 1 base and J by 1 base, and 9 bases separated the two germline ends. CDR1 SGDLS and CDR2 YYNGEE come from the germline V gene. The CDR3 has 14 residues. The CDR3 loop is CASSVYPGSYEQYF. For the CDR3, the DNA is TGTGCCAGCAGCGTATATCCAGGGTCCTACGAGCAGTACTTC. Based on the CDR3 plus reference TRBV9 and TRBJ2-7, the full variable domain is DSGVTQTPKHLITATGQRVTLRCSPRSGDLSVYWYQQSLDQGLQFLIQYYNGEERAKGNILERFSAQQFPDLHSELNLSSLELGDSALYFCASSVYPGSYEQYFGPGTRLTVT.

The chain carries TRBV30 and TRBJ1-3; the D gene is possibly TRBD1 (5 bases). Per germline, CDR1 GTSNPN and CDR2 SVGIG (reference sequence). This CDR3 region has 15 residues. The V and J ends lost 3 bases and 0 bases respectively, with 12 bases between them. Here the CDR3 DNA reads TGTGCCTGGAGCGAACAGGCCTACTCTGGAAACACCATATATTTT. This encodes CAWSEQAYSGNTIYF.

The V call is TRBV10-3, the J call TRBJ2-7; 11 bases are a match to TRBD2. The junction had 6 bases not matched to a gene; V was cut back by 7 bases and J by 1 base. This CDR3 is built from 15 residues. CDR1 is ENHRY, CDR2 SYGVKD, per germline. CDR3 in amino acids: CAIKWGLAESYEQYF. CDR3 DNA: TGTGCCATCAAGTGGGGACTAGCGGAGTCCTACGAGCAGTACTTC.

This clone was seen a handful of times. The V gene is TRBV19, the J gene TRBJ2-3, with 7 bases lining up with TRBD2. The CDR3 totals 15 residues. V was clipped by 6 bases and J by 4 bases; unmatched bases: 10. Germline V gene lookup returns CDR1 LNHDA and CDR2 SQIVND (reference sequence). This CDR3 reads CASSPGGLRSDTQYF. DNA for the CDR3: TGTGCCAGTAGCCCGGGGGGACTCAGATCAGATACGCAGTATTTT.

Concerning this clone itself: At the DNA level, this CDR3 is encoded by other sequences in the same sample as well. The chain couples TRBV18 to TRBJ2-7; D remains unclear. The CDR3 length is 12 residues. Looked up from germline, CDR1 is KGHSH and CDR2 is LQKENI. Trimming left V 3 bases short and J 5 bases short, with 8 bases between. The CDR3 nucleotides read TGTGCCAGCTCACCCTCTCGGGACGAGCAGTACTTC. The encoded protein is CASSPSRDEQYF.

The chain carries TRBV2 and TRBJ2-1, with 13 bases aligning to TRBD2. Germline CDR1 SNHLY, CDR2 FYNNEI. The CDR3 sequence is 17 residues long. Losses at the gene ends were 6 bases for V and 7 bases for J; bases not matched to a gene: 12. The CDR3 reads CASSAPELAGGLNEQFF. CDR3 in DNA: TGTGCCAGCAGCGCCCCAGAACTAGCGGGGGGGCTAAATGAGCAGTTCTTC.

The rearrangement joins TRBV19 to TRBJ1-1; D not resolved. The CDR3 is 14 amino acids. Trimming left V 1 base short and J 0 bases short, with 6 bases between. Germline V lookup: CDR1 LNHDA, CDR2 SQIVND (reference sequence). CDR3 bases: TGTGCCAGTAGTATAGGCGCGGTGAACACTGAAGCTTTCTTT. Translating it yields CASSIGAVNTEAFF.

The chain couples TRBV7-3 to TRBJ2-7, with 10 bases fitting TRBD2. Looked up from germline, CDR1 is SGHTA and CDR2 is FQGTGA. This CDR3 spans 14 amino acids. The ends lost 3 bases at V and 6 bases at J; junction bases unmatched: 5. The CDR3 here is CASSLASGSGEQYF. DNA of the CDR3: TGTGCCAGCAGCTTGGCTAGCGGGAGTGGCGAGCAGTACTTC.

In the case of this clone: The junction does not match germline at one end; this may be a read error. The J gene is TRBJ2-7, the V gene TRBV6-1; D unresolved. The CDR3 is 12 amino acids. Germline lookup yields CDR1 MNHNS and CDR2 SASEGT. The CDR3 sequence: CASSESGYGQYF. The CDR3 nucleotides are TGTGCCAGCAGTGAATCAGGTTACGGGCAGTACTTC.

The chain joins TRBV5-1 to TRBJ1-1; a weak D match, TRBD1 (6 bases). This CDR3 region has 13 residues. Germline V gene sequence: CDR1 SGHRS, CDR2 YFSETQ. V lost 7 bases and J 4 bases, leaving 14 bases between the germline ends. CDR3 in amino acids: CASGQTGSTEAFF. The CDR3 DNA reads TGCGCCAGCGGACAGACGGGGAGCACTGAAGCTTTCTTT.

The V gene is TRBV5-5, the J gene TRBJ1-5, with D unclear. Trimming pared 4 bases from V and 7 bases from J, leaving 12 bases between. The germline gives CDR1 SGHKS, CDR2 YYEKEE (reference sequence). This CDR3 is built from 13 residues. CDR3 coding DNA: TGTGCCAGCAGCCCGGACTTCGGACAGCCCCAGCATTTT. This encodes CASSPDFGQPQHF.

This chain joins TRBV7-2 and TRBJ2-1; 8 nucleotides match TRBD1. Germline V CDR1 and CDR2: SGHTA, FQGNSA. The CDR3 loop spans 14 amino acids. With V trimmed by 4 bases and J by 6 bases, 5 bases remained unmatched. The CDR3 bases are TGTGCCAGCAGCTGGGCGACAGGGGTCAATGAGCAGTTCTTC. This codes for CASSWATGVNEQFF.

The genes are TRBV6-5 and TRBJ2-1; TRBD2 matches at 13 bases. V lost 6 bases to trimming and J lost 7 bases; unmatched junction nucleotides: 6. This CDR3 has 15 residues. Per germline, CDR1 MNHEY and CDR2 SVGAGI. CDR3 nucleotides: TGTGCCAGCAGGGCGACTAGCGGGAGGTTTAATGAGCAGTTCTTC. This sequence encodes CASRATSGRFNEQFF.

The chain employs TRBV28 and TRBJ1-1, with 7 bases aligning to TRBD1. The CDR3 extends over 16 amino acids. Germline V lookup: CDR1 MDHEN, CDR2 SYDVKM. V shed 4 bases, J shed 1 base, and the junction held 9 bases outside the gene matches. For the CDR3, the DNA is TGTGCCAGCAGTTCCAACAGGGACAGAGGGAACACTGAAGCTTTCTTT. Translated: CASSSNRDRGNTEAFF.

J is TRBJ2-3 and V is TRBV7-6; D is possibly TRBD1 (5 bases). Germline V gene lookup returns CDR1 SGHVS and CDR2 FNYEAQ. Between the trimmed V and J ends, which lost 2 bases and 2 bases, there was a span of 14 bases. The length of the CDR3 is 16 residues. The CDR3, as DNA: TGTGCCAGCAGCTTAAACGGTGGACAACTCACAGATACGCAGTATTTT. Translated: CASSLNGGQLTDTQYF.

A few counts support this clone. The chain couples TRBV2 to TRBJ2-5; D gene unclear. V was shortened by 3 bases and J by 2 bases, with 13 bases between the two germline ends. The germline V gene encodes CDR1 SNHLY and CDR2 FYNNEI. The CDR3 extends over 15 amino acids. The CDR3 DNA is TGTGCCAGCAGTGAGTCTTGGCTCGGGCAAGAGACCCAGTACTTC. Encoded protein: CASSESWLGQETQYF.

V usage is TRBV25-1 and J usage is TRBJ2-5; 13 bases fit TRBD2. This CDR3 comprises 17 residues. V dropped 7 bases and J dropped 4; count of bases not matched to a gene: 12. Germline V gene data show CDR1 as MGHDK and CDR2 as SYGVNS. This CDR3 reads CASTGWGLAGQGETQYF. CDR3 sequence (DNA): TGTGCCAGCACTGGGTGGGGACTAGCGGGACAAGGAGAGACCCAGTACTTC.

The rearrangement uses TRBV5-1 and TRBJ1-1, with 8 bases fitting TRBD1. V lost 4 bases to trimming and J lost 6 bases; unmatched junction nucleotides: 2. Germline V gene sequence: CDR1 SGHRS, CDR2 YFSETQ. CDR3 length equals 12 residues. CDR3 sequence: CASSRQGSEAFF. For the CDR3, the DNA is TGCGCCAGCAGCCGACAGGGGTCTGAAGCTTTCTTT.

This clone was picked up a small number of times. This sequence joins TRBV4-1 and TRBJ2-7; no definite D call. The CDR3 is made up of 14 amino acids. The V gene lost 0 bases and the J gene lost 0 bases, with 6 bases spanning the gap. The germline V gene has CDR1 MGHRA and CDR2 YSYEKL. CDR3 bases: TGCGCCAGCAGCCAAGATTGGGCCTCCTACGAGCAGTACTTC. Amino acids: CASSQDWASYEQYF.